Presented here are 17 T cell receptor beta chains from one specimen sequenced in a study of T cell responses to AZD1222 COVID-19 vaccine. Using immunoSEQ multiplex PCR, the repertoire was profiled, and TCRdb retains in-frame clones only, with some absent. The sample consists of more than 95,000 clones, approximately 90% of them appearing once. The sample consisted of peripheral blood, taken on day 0 of MenACWY control vaccination. These receptors originate from an adult in good health.

The chain has TRBV6-1 and TRBJ2-3; a possible D gene is TRBD2 (5 bases). The V gene's germline CDR1 is MNHNS and CDR2 SASEGT. V was cut by 2 bases and J by 4 bases, with 19 bases left in between. This CDR3 is 17 amino acids long. CDR3 coding DNA: TGTGCCAGCAGTGAAAGTAGGGCCCCCCGGGGTCCAGATACGCAGTATTTT. This encodes CASSESRAPRGPDTQYF.

The chain recombines TRBV18 with TRBJ1-3; 7 bases align to TRBD1. J gave up 3 bases and V 4 bases, and 3 bases lay outside the gene matches. Germline CDR1 and CDR2: KGHSH and LQKENI. CDR3 size: 14 residues. CDR3 region: CASSQAGGGNTIYF. CDR3 nucleotide sequence: TGTGCCAGCTCACAAGCAGGGGGTGGAAACACCATATATTTT.

V usage is TRBV7-9 and J usage is TRBJ2-3; weak D call: TRBD1 (6 bases). The CDR3 is made up of 15 amino acids. V lost 2 bases and J 7 bases, leaving 16 bases between the germline ends. Germline CDR1 and CDR2: SEHNR and FQNEAQ (reference sequence). The DNA of the CDR3 is TGTGCCAGCAGCTTACAACAGGGCCCCAGTAATACGCAGTATTTT. Its protein product is CASSLQQGPSNTQYF.

The J gene is TRBJ2-7, the V gene TRBV10-3; 7 bases map to TRBD2. The germline V gene encodes CDR1 ENHRY and CDR2 SYGVKD. Trimming removed 7 bases from V and 1 base from J; junction bases left unmatched: 7. This CDR3 contains 14 residues. The CDR3 DNA sequence: TGTGCCATCAACAAGCGGGATGGGTCCTACGAGCAGTACTTC. Protein: CAINKRDGSYEQYF.

This clone appeared a single time. The rearrangement links TRBV11-2 to TRBJ2-7; 14 nucleotides align to TRBD2. Trimming at V came to 5 bases and at J to 5 bases, leaving 8 bases not matched to a gene. This CDR3 is built from 16 residues. Germline assignment: CDR1 SGHAT and CDR2 FQNNGV. The CDR3 protein is CASSPPGLAGVNEQYF. CDR3 nucleotide sequence: TGTGCCAGCAGCCCCCCGGGACTAGCGGGAGTAAACGAGCAGTACTTC.

This clone appeared once. V gene TRBV6-5 combines with J gene TRBJ1-3; possibly TRBD1 for D (6 bases). V shed 5 bases and J shed 0 bases, with 8 bases lying between them. Germline assignment: CDR1 MNHEY and CDR2 SVGAGI. The CDR3 totals 14 residues. In nucleotides, the CDR3 is TGTGCCAGCAGTCCGGACAGCTCTGGAAACACCATATATTTT. Encoded protein: CASSPDSSGNTIYF.

CDR3: CASSSQGLVRTEAFF. The CDR3, as DNA: TGTGCCAGCAGTTCTCAGGGCCTAGTCAGGACTGAAGCTTTCTTT. The chain employs TRBV27 and TRBJ1-1, with D maybe TRBD1 (5 bases). The ends were cut back, 4 bases at V and 5 bases at J, with 17 bases in the middle. The CDR3 extends over 15 amino acids. From germline, CDR1 is MNHEY and CDR2 SMNVEV (reference sequence).

This chain connects TRBV2 to TRBJ2-1; D gene unclear. Germline V gene data show CDR1 as SNHLY and CDR2 as FYNNEI. V was clipped by 7 bases and J by 0 bases, with 7 bases between them. This CDR3 contains 13 residues. CDR3 bases: TGTGCCAGCATTCCGAGCTCCTACAATGAGCAGTTCTTC. Translating it yields CASIPSSYNEQFF.

V gene TRBV11-3 combines with J gene TRBJ2-7; 10 nucleotides agree with TRBD2. This CDR3 spans 17 amino acids. Trimming removed 3 bases from V and 3 bases from J; junction bases left unmatched: 11. Per the germline V gene, CDR1 is SGHNT and CDR2 is YENEEA. In DNA, the CDR3 is TGTGCCAGCAGCTTGGGAAGCGGGAGGGTTCTTTTCTACGAGCAGTACTTC. Its translation is CASSLGSGRVLFYEQYF.

V usage is TRBV11-3 and J usage is TRBJ1-1; D ambiguous. V lost 7 bases, J lost 0 bases, and 12 bases lay in between. Germline loops: CDR1 SGHNT, CDR2 YENEEA. CDR3 size: 14 residues. In nucleotides, the CDR3 is TGTGCCAGCATATTAGGTCCTATGAACACTGAAGCTTTCTTT. It is translated as CASILGPMNTEAFF.

The chain has TRBV6-2 or TRBV6-3 and TRBJ2-7; D not certain. V gave up 2 bases and J gave up 4 bases, with 12 bases separating them. The germline V gene encodes CDR1 MNHEY and CDR2 SVGEGT. CDR3 size: 14 residues. CDR3 protein: CASSYLPPLYEQYF. Written as DNA, the CDR3 is TGTGCCAGCAGTTACCTACCACCACTTTACGAGCAGTACTTC.

The V call is TRBV7-9, the J call TRBJ2-3; tentatively, D is TRBD1 (6 bases). CDR1 and CDR2 from the germline V gene are SEHNR and FQNEAQ (reference sequence). The V end was cut by 1 base, the J end by 0 bases, with 20 bases between. This CDR3 has 19 amino acids. The CDR3 nucleotides read TGTGCCAGCAGCTTAGGGGGGTCGGGACATCAAGCAAGCACAGATACGCAGTATTTT. Translation: CASSLGGSGHQASTDTQYF.

This rearrangement joins TRBV19 to TRBJ1-1, with D perhaps matching TRBD1 (6 bases). V lost 5 bases and J 6 bases, leaving 19 bases between the germline ends. Germline V CDR1 and CDR2: LNHDA, SQIVND (reference sequence). This CDR3 is built from 15 residues. CDR3 in amino acids: CASSSVQGRRAEAFF. CDR3 sequence (DNA): TGTGCCAGTAGTTCCGTACAGGGACGCAGGGCTGAAGCTTTCTTT. The variable domain in full, completed from reference TRBV19 and TRBJ1-1, reads DGGITQSPKYLFRKEGQNVTLSCEQNLNHDAMYWYRQDPGQGLRLIYYSQIVNDFQKGDIAEGYSVSREKKESFPLTVTSAQKNPTAFYLCASSSVQGRRAEAFFGQGTRLTVV.

The V gene is TRBV10-3, the J gene TRBJ2-1; D may correspond to TRBD1 or TRBD2 (5 bases each). The CDR3 consists of 16 residues. V was cut by 3 bases and J by 0 bases, with 12 bases left in between. Germline V gene sequence: CDR1 ENHRY, CDR2 SYGVKD. This chain's CDR3 is CAISDSGRSSYNEQFF. The CDR3 bases are TGTGCCATCAGTGACTCGGGGCGTAGCTCCTACAATGAGCAGTTCTTC.

In its sample, this clone was seen a few times. The chain links TRBV19 to TRBJ2-7; 8 nucleotides line up with TRBD2. The junction had 8 bases not matched to a gene; V was cut back by 4 bases and J by 3 bases. CDR1 is LNHDA and CDR2 is SQIVND in the germline V gene (reference sequence). This CDR3 has 15 amino acids. The CDR3 bases are TGTGCCAGTAGTACCCAGCGGGAGCCATACTACGAGCAGTACTTC. Translating it yields CASSTQREPYYEQYF.

Notes on this clone: Other DNA sequences within the sample encode an identical CDR3. The genes are TRBV7-2 and TRBJ1-3, with D maybe TRBD1 (5 bases). Germline V gene sequence: CDR1 SGHTA, CDR2 FQGNSA. The CDR3 contains 14 residues. Trimming removed 1 base from V and 2 bases from J, with 6 bases in between. The CDR3 loop reads CASSLGGTGNTIYF. The DNA for the CDR3 is TGTGCCAGCAGCTTAGGGGGCACTGGAAACACCATATATTTT.

This sequence joins TRBV5-6 and TRBJ1-2, with a weak D call TRBD1 (6 bases). The germline V gene has CDR1 SGHDT and CDR2 YYEEEE. V lost 5 bases and J lost 2, with 22 bases in between. This CDR3 spans 17 amino acids. CDR3: CASSDQAGAERNYGYTF. The CDR3 nucleotides read TGTGCCAGCAGTGACCAGGCAGGGGCCGAGCGCAACTATGGCTACACCTTC.